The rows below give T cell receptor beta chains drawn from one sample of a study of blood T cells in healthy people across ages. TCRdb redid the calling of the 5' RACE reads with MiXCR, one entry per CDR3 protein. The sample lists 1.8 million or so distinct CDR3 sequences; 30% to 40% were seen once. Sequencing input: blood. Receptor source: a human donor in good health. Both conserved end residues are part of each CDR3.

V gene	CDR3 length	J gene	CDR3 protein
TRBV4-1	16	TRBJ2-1	CASSRLSGGPYNEQFF
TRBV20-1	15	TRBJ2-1	CSATKTGGAGNEQFF
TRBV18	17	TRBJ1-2	CASSPLDRGTSNYGYTF
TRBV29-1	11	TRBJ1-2	CSVVTGVGYTF
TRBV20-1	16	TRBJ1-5	CSATPSVRGLNQPQHF
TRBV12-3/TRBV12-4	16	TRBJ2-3	CASSSLPGHPTDTQYF
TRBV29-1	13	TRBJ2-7	CSAFRDRIYEQYF
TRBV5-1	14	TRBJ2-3	CASSSSRPEDTQYF
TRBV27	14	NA	CASSWGQGNHEQYF
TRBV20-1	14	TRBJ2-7	CSASGGRGTYEQYF
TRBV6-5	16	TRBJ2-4	CATSDRLTPTKNIQYF
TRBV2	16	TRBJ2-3	CASSPGTSGEADTQYF
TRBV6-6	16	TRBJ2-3	CASSYSNNGLLDTRYF
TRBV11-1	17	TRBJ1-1	CASSLAHYGTKNTEAFF
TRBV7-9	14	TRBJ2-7	CASSPRDTSYEQYF
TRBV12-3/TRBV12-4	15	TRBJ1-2	CASSFGPGRIGGYTF
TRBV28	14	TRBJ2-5	CASSLERGPETQYF
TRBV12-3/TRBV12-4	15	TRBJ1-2	CASSWTGTGGYGYTF
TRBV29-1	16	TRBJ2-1	CSVEDLGSSSYNEQFF
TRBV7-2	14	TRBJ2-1	CASSLGMLAGGQFF
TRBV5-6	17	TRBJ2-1	CASSLVRSGDLGNEQFF
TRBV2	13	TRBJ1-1	CASSETGWLEAFF
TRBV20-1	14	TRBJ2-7	CSKISLARAYEQYF
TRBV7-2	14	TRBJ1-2	CASSLARARGGYTF
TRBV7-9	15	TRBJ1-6	CASSPTTGVNSPLHF